This T cell receptor beta chain was found in a study of OX40 agonist ivuxolimab in advanced cancers. Points from the study as a whole: Blood T cells, both CD4+ and CD8+, expanded clonally by week 6 at 0.1 to 3.0 mg/kg.

Note on this clone: Its antigen remains unknown.

The CDR3 extends over 12 amino acids. Between the trimmed V and J ends, which lost 6 bases and 14 bases, there was a span of 18 bases. CDR1 and CDR2 (germline): SGHTA, FQGNSA. Generated by immunoSEQ multiplex PCR, the TCRdb table keeps only in-frame clones and is missing some. The data hold tens of thousands of clones, with over 75% observed a single time. The genes are TRBV7-2 and TRBJ2-3; D may be TRBD1 or TRBD2 (5 bases each). The sequence was collected from an adult with an advanced solid tumor such as melanoma, head and neck, liver or kidney cancer. The material sequenced was CD4+ or CD8+ T cells sorted from blood, taken in a trial of the OX40 agonist ivuxolimab. The DNA for the CDR3 is TGTGCCAGCAGGCCCGGGACCTCTGTGGGGTATTTT. The encoded protein is CASRPGTSVGYF.